A selection of T cell receptor beta chains follows, all from one sample in a study of blood T cell repertoires in COVID-19. Repertoires were generated with immunoSEQ multiplex PCR, while TCRdb's copy carries only in-frame clones and drops some. The sample includes fewer than 120,000 clones, less than 85% of them seen just once. Material: peripheral blood. Receptor source: a woman aged 80 or over with acute or convalescent COVID-19. Both conserved end residues are part of each CDR3. A D gene is named only where the DNA matches it firmly. Size tells how often a clone was seen (once, few, many) or the class of an expanded clone, and some rows leave it out.

cdr3_aa cdr3_nt clone_size d_call j_call v_call
CASSSYSGWGDTEAFF TGTGCCAGCAGCTCTTACTCGGGATGGGGGGACACTGAAGCTTTCTTT NA NA TRBJ1-1 TRBV5-6
CASSFSGPGYEQYF TGTGCCAGCAGCTTCTCTGGGCCAGGGTACGAGCAGTACTTC NA NA TRBJ2-7 TRBV7-2
CASSQDGRGGGRNEQYF TGCGCCAGCAGCCAAGATGGGCGAGGGGGTGGGCGCAACGAGCAGTACTTC NA NA TRBJ2-7 TRBV4-1
CASTLLGQRYTF TGTGCCAGCACTCTCCTGGGACAGCGCTACACCTTC NA TRBD1 TRBJ1-2 TRBV2
CASSFRQGLGGDTQYF TGCGCCAGCAGTTTTCGACAGGGCCTCGGAGGAGATACGCAGTATTTT NA TRBD1 TRBJ2-3 TRBV5-1
CASTTTGTEAFF TGTGCCAGCACCACTACGGGCACTGAAGCTTTCTTT NA NA TRBJ1-1 TRBV6-5
CASSLAGGTYNEQFF TGTGCCAGCAGCTTGGCGGGAGGCACCTACAATGAGCAGTTCTTC NA TRBD2 TRBJ2-1 TRBV5-6
CASSIARGTNEKLFF TGTGCCAGTAGTATAGCTAGAGGAACTAATGAAAAACTGTTTTTT NA NA TRBJ1-4 TRBV19
CAWSGTGFEQYF TGTGCCTGGAGCGGAACGGGGTTCGAGCAGTACTTC NA NA TRBJ2-7 TRBV30
CASRGAQWNHEQYF TGTGCCAGCAGAGGGGCACAATGGAACCACGAGCAGTACTTC NA NA TRBJ2-7 TRBV6-5
CASSSGSSYNEQFF TGTGCCAGCTCCAGCGGCAGCTCCTACAATGAGCAGTTCTTC NA NA TRBJ2-1 TRBV2
CASSLEIAKKGVGYTF TGTGCCAGCAGCTTAGAGATCGCGAAGAAAGGGGTGGGCTACACCTTC once NA TRBJ1-2 TRBV7-2
CASSPTGQENEKLFF TGTGCCAGCTCACCTACGGGACAGGAAAATGAAAAACTGTTTTTT NA TRBD1 TRBJ1-4 TRBV18
CASSQDRVGSYEQYF TGTGCCAGCAGCCAGGACAGGGTTGGTTCCTACGAGCAGTACTTC NA TRBD1 TRBJ2-7 TRBV27
CASSLSTLRSYNSPLHF TGTGCCAGCAGCTTGTCAACTCTTCGCTCCTATAATTCACCCCTCCACTTT NA NA TRBJ1-6 TRBV5-4
CASRDRVSISPLHF TGTGCCAGCCGGGACAGGGTTTCCATCTCACCCCTCCACTTT once TRBD1 TRBJ1-6 TRBV2
CASSLDRGGGNTIYF TGTGCCAGCAGCTTGGACAGGGGGGGTGGAAACACCATATATTTT NA TRBD1 TRBJ1-3 TRBV7-2
CASRDRPHSGANVLTF TGTGCCAGCCGGGACAGACCACACTCTGGGGCCAACGTCCTGACTTTC NA TRBD1 TRBJ2-6 TRBV9
CAREVTDTQYF TGTGCCCGGGAGGTCACAGATACGCAGTATTTT NA TRBD2 TRBJ2-3 TRBV2